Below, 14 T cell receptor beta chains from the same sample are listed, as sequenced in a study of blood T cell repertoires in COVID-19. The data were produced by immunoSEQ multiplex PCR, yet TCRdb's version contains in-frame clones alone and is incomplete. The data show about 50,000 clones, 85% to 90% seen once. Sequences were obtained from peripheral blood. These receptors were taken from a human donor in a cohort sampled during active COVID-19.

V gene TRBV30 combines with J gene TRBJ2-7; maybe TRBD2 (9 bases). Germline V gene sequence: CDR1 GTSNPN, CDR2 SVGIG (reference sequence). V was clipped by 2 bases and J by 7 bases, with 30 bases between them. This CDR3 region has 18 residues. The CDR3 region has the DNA TGTGCCTGGAGTTCGGGGACAGGCGCGGGGGGGCCGTCGAGGGAGCAGTACTTC. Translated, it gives CAWSSGTGAGGPSREQYF.

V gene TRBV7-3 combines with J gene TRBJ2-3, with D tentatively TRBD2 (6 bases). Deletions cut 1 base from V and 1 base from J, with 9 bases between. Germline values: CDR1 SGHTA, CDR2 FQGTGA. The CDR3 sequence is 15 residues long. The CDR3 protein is CASSLISGRTDTQYF. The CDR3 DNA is TGTGCCAGCAGCTTAATTAGCGGACGCACAGATACGCAGTATTTT.

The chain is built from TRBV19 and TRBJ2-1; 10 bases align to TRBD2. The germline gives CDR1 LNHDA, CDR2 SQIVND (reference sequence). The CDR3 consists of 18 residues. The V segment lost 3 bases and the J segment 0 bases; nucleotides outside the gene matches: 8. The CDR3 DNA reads TGTGCCAGTAGTATGGGGACTAGCGCATTGAGCTCCTACAATGAGCAGTTCTTC. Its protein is CASSMGTSALSSYNEQFF.

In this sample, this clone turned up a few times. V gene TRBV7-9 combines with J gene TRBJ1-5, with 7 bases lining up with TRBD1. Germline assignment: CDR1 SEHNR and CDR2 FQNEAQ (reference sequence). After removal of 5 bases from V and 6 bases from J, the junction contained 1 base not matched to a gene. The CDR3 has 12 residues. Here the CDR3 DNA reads TGTGCCAGCAGCACAGGGGTTCAGCCCCAGCATTTT. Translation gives CASSTGVQPQHF.

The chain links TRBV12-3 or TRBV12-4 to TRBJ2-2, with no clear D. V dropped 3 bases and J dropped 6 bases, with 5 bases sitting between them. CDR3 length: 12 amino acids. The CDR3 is CASSFYAGELFF. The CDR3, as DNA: TGTGCCAGCAGTTTCTACGCCGGGGAGCTGTTTTTT.

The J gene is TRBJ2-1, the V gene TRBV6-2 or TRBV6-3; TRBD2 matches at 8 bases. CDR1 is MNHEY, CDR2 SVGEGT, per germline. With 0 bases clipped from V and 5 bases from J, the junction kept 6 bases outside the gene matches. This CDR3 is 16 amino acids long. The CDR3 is CASSYSGRGANNEQFF. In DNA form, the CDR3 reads TGTGCCAGCAGTTACTCGGGGCGGGGGGCGAACAATGAGCAGTTCTTC.

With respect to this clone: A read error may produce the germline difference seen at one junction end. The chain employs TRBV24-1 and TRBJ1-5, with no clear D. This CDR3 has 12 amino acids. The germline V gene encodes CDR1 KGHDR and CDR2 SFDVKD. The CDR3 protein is CATSDARGKKNF. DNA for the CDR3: TGTGCCACCAGTGATGCTCGGGGTAAGAAGAATTTT.

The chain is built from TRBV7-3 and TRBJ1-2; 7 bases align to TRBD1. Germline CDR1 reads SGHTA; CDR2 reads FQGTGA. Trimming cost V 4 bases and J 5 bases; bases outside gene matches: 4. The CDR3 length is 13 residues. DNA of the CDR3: TGTGCCAGCAGCTGGGACAGCGATTATGGCTACACCTTC. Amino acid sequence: CASSWDSDYGYTF.

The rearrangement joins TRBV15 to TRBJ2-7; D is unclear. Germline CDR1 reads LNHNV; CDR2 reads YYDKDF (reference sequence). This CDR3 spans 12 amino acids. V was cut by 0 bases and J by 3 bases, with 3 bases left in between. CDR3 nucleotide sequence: TGTGCCACCAGCAGAGACTACTACGAGCAGTACGTC. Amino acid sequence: CATSRDYYEQYV.

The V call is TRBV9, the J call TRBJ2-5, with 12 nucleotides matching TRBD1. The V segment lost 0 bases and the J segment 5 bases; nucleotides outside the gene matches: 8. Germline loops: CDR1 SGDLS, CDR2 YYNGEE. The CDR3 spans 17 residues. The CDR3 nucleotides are TGTGCCAGCAGCGTAGGAACGGGACAGGGGGCCCGGGAGACCCAGTACTTC. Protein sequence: CASSVGTGQGARETQYF.

The DNA of the CDR3 is TGTGCCAGCAGCTTGGGGGCGGGAACGGTCAACACTGAAGCTTTCTTT. It encodes CASSLGAGTVNTEAFF. The chain carries TRBV5-4 and TRBJ1-1; D gene unclear. The CDR3 loop spans 16 amino acids. V gave up 0 bases and J gave up 2 bases, with 14 bases separating them. Looked up from germline, CDR1 is SGHNT and CDR2 is YYREEE (reference sequence).

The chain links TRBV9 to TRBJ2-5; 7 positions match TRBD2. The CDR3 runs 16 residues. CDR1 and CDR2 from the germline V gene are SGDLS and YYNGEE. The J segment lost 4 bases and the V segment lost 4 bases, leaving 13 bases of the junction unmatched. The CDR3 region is CASSPRGVGSVETQYF. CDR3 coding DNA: TGTGCCAGCAGCCCCCGGGGGGTCGGATCAGTAGAGACCCAGTACTTC.

CDR3 amino acids: CASSLYPPRGPSTDTQYF. The CDR3 bases are TGTGCCAGCAGTTTATACCCACCGCGGGGGCCGAGCACAGATACGCAGTATTTT. The chain carries TRBV28 and TRBJ2-3, with a weak D call TRBD2 (7 bases). Trimming removed 1 base at V and 0 bases at J, with 17 bases between. The CDR3 runs 18 residues. Germline V CDR1 and CDR2: MDHEN, SYDVKM.

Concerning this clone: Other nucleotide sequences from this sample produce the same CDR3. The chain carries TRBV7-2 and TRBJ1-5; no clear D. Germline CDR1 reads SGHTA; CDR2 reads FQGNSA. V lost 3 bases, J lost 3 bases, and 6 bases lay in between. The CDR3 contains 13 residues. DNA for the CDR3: TGTGCCAGCAGCTTGGGCCTCAATCAGCCCCAGCATTTT. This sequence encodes CASSLGLNQPQHF.